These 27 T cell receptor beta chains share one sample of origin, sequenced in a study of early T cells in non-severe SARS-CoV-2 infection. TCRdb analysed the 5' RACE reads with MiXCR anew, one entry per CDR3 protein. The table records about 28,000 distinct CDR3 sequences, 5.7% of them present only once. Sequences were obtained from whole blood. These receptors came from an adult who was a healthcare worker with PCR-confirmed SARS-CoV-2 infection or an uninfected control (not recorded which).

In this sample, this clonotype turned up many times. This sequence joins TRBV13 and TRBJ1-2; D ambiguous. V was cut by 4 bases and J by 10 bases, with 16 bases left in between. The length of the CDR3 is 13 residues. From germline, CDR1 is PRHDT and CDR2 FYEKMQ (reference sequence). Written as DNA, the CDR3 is TGTGCCAGCAGCTCCCTGGGCCCGCAGGTCTACACCTTC. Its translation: CASSSLGPQVYTF.

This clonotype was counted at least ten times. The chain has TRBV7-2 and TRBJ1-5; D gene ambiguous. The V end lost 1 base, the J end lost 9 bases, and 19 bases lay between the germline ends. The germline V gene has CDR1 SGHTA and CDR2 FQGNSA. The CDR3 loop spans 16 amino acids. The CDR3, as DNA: TGTGCCAGCAGCTTAGTTCCCCCCCCCACATCGATGCCCCAGCATTTT. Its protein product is CASSLVPPPTSMPQHF.

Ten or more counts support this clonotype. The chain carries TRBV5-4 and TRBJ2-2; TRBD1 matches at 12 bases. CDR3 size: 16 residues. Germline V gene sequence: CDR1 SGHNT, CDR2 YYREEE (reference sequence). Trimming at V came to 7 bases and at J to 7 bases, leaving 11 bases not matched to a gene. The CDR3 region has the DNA TGTGCCAGCTCGGGACAGGGGGCTTTACTCGGCGGGGAGCTGTTTTTT. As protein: CASSGQGALLGGELFF.

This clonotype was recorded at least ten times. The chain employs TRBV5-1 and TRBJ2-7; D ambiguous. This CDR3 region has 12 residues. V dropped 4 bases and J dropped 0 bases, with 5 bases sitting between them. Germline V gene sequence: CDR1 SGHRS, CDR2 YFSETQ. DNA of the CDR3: TGCGCCAGCAGCCAGAGCTCCTACGAGCAGTACTTC. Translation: CASSQSSYEQYF.

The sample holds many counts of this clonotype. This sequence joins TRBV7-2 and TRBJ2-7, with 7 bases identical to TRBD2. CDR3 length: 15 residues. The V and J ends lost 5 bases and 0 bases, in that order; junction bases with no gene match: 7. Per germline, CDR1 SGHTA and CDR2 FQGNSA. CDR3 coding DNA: TGTGCCAGCAGCCCCAGCGGGGCAAGCTCCTACGAGCAGTACTTC. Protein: CASSPSGASSYEQYF.

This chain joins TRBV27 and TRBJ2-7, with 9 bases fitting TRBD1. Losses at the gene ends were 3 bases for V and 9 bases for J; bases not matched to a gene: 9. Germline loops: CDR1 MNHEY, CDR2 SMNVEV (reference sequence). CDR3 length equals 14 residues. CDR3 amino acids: CASSLSGDREGQYF. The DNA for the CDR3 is TGTGCCAGCAGTTTGTCAGGGGACAGGGAAGGGCAGTACTTC.

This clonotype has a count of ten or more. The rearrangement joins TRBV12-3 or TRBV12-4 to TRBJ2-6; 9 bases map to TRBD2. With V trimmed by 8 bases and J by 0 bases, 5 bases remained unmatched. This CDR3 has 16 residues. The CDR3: CASGETSGSGANVLTF. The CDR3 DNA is TGTGCCAGCGGAGAGACTAGCGGCTCTGGGGCCAACGTCCTGACTTTC.

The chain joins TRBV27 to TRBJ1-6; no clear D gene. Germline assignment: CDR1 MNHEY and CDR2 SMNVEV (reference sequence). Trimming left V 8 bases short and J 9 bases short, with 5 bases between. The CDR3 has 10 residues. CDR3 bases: TGTGCCAGCGGAAGTTCACCCCTCCACTTT. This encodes CASGSSPLHF.

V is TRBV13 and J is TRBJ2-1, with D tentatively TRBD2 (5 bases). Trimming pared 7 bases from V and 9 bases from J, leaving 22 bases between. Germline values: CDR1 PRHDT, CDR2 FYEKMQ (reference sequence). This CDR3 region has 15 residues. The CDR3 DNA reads TGTGCCAGCAACACCCCCCGAGGGATGGCACCTGAGCAGTTCTTC. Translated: CASNTPRGMAPEQFF. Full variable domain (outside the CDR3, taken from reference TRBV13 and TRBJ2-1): AAGVIQSPRHLIKEKRETATLKCYPIPRHDTVYWYQQGPGQDPQFLISFYEKMQSDKGSIPDRFSAQQFSDYHSELNMSSLELGDSALYFCASNTPRGMAPEQFFGPGTRLTVL.

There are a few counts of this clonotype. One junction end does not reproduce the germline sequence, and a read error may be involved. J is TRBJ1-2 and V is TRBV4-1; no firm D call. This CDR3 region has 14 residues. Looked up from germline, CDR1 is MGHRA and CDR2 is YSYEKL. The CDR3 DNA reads TGCGCCAGCAGCCAAGATTCGGGCACTACCCAGTTCGACTTC. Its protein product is CASSQDSGTTQFDF.

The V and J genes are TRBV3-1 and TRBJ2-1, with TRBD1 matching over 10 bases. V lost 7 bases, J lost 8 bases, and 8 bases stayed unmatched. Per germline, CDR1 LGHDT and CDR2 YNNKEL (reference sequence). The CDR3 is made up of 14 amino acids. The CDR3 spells CASTPGQGIYEQFF. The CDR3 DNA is TGTGCCAGCACCCCGGGACAGGGGATATATGAGCAGTTCTTC.

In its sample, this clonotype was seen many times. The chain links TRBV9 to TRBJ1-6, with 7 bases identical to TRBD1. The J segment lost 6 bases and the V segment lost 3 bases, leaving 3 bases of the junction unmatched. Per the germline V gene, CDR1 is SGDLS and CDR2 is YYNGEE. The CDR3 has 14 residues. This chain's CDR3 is CASSARQGNSPLHF. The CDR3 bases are TGTGCCAGCAGCGCACGACAGGGTAATTCACCCCTCCACTTT.

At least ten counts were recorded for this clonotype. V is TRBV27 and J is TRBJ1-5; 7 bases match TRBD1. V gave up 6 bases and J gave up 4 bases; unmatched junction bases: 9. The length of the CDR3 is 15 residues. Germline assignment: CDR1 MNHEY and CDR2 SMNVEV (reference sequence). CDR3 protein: CASRPPGQKNQPQHF. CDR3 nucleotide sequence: TGTGCCAGCAGACCACCGGGACAGAAGAATCAGCCCCAGCATTTT.

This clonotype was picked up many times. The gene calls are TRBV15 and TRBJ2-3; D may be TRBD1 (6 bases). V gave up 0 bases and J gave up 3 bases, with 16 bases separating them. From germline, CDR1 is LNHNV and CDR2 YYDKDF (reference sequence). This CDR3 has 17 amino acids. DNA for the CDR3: TGTGCCACCAGCAGAGATAGGTCAGGGGTTATTACAGATACGCAGTATTTT. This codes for CATSRDRSGVITDTQYF. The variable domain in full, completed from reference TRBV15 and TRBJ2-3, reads DAMVIQNPRYQVTQFGKPVTLSCSQTLNHNVMYWYQQKSSQAPKLLFHYYDKDFNNEADTPDNFQSRRPNTSFCFLDIRSPGLGDTAMYLCATSRDRSGVITDTQYFGPGTRLTVL.

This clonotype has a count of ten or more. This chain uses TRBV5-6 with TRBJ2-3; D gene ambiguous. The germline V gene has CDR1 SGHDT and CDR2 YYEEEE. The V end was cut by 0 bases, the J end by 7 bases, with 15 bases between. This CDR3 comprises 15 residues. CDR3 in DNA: TGTGCCAGCAGCTTGGGACCGGGTGGCCAGCATACGCAGTATTTT. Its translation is CASSLGPGGQHTQYF.

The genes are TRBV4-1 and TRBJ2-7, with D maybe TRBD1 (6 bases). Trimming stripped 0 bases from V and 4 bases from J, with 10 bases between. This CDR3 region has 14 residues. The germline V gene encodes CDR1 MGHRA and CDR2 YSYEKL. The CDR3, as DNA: TGCGCCAGCAGCCAAGAGCCAGGGGTTTACGAGCAGTACTTC. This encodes CASSQEPGVYEQYF.

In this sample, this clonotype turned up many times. CDR3 nucleotides: TGTGCCAGCAGCTTGGGGGACAGGGCTGAAGCTTTCTTT. It translates to CASSLGDRAEAFF. The J gene is TRBJ1-1, the V gene TRBV5-6; 9 nucleotides line up with TRBD1. This CDR3 is built from 13 residues. V shed 0 bases, J shed 6 bases, and the junction held 0 bases outside the gene matches. Germline CDR1 SGHDT, CDR2 YYEEEE.

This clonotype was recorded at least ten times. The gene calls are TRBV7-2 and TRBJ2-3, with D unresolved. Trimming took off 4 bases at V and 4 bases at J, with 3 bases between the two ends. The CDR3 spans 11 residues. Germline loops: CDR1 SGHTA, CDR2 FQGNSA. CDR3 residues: CASSSSDTQYF. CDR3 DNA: TGTGCCAGCAGCTCCTCAGATACGCAGTATTTT.

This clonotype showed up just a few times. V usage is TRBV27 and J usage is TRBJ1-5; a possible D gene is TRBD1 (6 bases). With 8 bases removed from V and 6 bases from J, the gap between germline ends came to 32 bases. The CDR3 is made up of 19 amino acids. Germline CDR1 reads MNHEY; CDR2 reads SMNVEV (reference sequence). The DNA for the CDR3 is TGTGCCAGCGCCTCCAGGCCTAAATTACAGGGCTTGGGTGGTCAGCCCCAGCATTTT. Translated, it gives CASASRPKLQGLGGQPQHF.

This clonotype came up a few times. CDR3 in DNA: TGTGCCAGCAGTTGGTCTGGGGGTACGCAGTATTTT. Translating gives CASSWSGGTQYF. The chain recombines TRBV27 with TRBJ2-3; TRBD1 or TRBD2 may be the D gene (5 bases each). The germline V gene encodes CDR1 MNHEY and CDR2 SMNVEV (reference sequence). V was trimmed by 4 bases and J by 8 bases, leaving 10 bases between them. The CDR3 loop spans 12 amino acids.

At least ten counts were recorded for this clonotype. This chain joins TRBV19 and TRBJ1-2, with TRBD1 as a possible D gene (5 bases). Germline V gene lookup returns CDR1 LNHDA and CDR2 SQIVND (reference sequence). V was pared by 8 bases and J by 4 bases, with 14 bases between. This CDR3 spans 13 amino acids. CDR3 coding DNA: TGTGCCAGTTTCCGCGGGGGATTCTATGGCTACACCTTC. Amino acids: CASFRGGFYGYTF.

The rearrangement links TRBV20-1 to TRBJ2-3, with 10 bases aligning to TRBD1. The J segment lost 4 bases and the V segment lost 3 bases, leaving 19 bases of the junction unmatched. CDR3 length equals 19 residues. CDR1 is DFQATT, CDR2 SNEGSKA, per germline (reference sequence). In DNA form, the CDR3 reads TGCAGTGCTAGGCACCTGGGACAGGGGCTAGCTTTGTTCGCAGATACGCAGTATTTT. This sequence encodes CSARHLGQGLALFADTQYF.

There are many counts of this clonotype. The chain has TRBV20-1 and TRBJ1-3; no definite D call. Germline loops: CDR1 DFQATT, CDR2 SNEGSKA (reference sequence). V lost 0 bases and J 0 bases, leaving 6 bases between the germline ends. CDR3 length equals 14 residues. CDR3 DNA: TGCAGTGCTAGAGACACCTTCTCTGGAAACACCATATATTTT. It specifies CSARDTFSGNTIYF.

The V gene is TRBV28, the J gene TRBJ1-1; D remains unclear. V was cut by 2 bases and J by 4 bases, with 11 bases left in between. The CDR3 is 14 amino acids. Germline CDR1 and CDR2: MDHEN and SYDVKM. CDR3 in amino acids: CASSLMGRSTEAFF. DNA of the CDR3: TGTGCCAGCAGTTTAATGGGGAGGTCCACTGAAGCTTTCTTT.

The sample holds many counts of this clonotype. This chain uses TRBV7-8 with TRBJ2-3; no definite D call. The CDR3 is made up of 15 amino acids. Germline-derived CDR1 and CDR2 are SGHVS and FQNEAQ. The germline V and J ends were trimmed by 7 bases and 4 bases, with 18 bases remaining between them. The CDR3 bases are TGTGCCAGCACCTCCCCCTCGGTCGGGTCAGATACGCAGTATTTT. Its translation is CASTSPSVGSDTQYF.

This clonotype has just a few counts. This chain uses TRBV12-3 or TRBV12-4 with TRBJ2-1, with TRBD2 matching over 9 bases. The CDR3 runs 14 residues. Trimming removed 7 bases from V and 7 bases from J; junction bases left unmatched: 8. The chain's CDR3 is CASTMAGGRNEQFF. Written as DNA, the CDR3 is TGTGCCAGCACAATGGCGGGGGGGCGGAATGAGCAGTTCTTC.

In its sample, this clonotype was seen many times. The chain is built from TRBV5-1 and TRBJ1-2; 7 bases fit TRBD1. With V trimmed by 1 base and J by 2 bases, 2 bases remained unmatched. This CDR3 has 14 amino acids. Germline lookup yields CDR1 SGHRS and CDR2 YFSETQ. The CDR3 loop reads CASSLRGQNYGYTF. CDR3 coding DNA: TGCGCCAGCAGCTTGAGGGGACAGAACTATGGCTACACCTTC.